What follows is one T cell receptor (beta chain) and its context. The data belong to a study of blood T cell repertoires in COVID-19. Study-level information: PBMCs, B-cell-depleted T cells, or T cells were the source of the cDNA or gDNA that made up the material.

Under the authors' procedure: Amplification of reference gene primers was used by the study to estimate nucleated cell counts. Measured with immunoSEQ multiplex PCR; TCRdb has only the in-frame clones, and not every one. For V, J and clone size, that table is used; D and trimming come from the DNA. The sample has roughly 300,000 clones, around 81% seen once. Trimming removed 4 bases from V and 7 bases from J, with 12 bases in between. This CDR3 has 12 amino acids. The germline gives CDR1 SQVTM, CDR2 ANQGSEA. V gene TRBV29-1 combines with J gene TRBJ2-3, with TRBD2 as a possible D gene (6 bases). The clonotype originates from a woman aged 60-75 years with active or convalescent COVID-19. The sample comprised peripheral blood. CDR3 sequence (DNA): TGCAGCGTTGTCGGGACTGGATATACGCAGTATTTT. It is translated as CSVVGTGYTQYF.